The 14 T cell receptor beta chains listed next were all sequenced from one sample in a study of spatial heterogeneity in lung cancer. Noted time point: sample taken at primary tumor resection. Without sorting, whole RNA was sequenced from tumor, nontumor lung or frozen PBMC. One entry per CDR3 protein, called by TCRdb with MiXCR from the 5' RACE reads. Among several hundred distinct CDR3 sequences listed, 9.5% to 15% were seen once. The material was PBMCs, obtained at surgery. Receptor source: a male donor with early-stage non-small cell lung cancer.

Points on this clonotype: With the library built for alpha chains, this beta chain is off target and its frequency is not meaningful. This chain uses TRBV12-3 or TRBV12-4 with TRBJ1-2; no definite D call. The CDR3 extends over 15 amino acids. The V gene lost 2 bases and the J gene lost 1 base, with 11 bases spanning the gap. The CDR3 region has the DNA TGTGCCAGCAGTTTATCGGCAGCCTTTAACTATGGCTACACCTTC. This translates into CASSLSAAFNYGYTF.

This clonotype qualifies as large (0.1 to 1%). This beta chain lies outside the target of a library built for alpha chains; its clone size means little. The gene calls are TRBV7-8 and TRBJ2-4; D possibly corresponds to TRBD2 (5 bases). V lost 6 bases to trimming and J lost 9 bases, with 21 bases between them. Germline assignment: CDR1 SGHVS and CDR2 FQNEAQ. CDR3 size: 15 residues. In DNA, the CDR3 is TGTGCCAGCAGGAGTAACGAGGGTCGGTATGGCATTCAGTACTTC. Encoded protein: CASRSNEGRYGIQYF.

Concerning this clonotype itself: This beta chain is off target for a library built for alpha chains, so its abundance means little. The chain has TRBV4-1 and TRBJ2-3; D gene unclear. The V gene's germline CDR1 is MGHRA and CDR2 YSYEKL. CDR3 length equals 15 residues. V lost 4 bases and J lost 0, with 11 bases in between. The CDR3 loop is CASSLQPWSTDTQYF. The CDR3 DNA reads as TGCGCCAGCAGCCTCCAACCCTGGAGCACAGATACGCAGTATTTT.

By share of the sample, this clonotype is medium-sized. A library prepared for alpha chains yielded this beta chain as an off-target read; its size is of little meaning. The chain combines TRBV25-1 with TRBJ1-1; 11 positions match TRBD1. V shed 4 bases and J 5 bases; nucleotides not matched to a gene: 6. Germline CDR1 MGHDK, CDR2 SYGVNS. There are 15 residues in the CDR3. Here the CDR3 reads CASSVSGTGGTEAFF. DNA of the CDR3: TGTGCCAGCAGTGTATCCGGGACAGGGGGGACTGAAGCTTTCTTT.

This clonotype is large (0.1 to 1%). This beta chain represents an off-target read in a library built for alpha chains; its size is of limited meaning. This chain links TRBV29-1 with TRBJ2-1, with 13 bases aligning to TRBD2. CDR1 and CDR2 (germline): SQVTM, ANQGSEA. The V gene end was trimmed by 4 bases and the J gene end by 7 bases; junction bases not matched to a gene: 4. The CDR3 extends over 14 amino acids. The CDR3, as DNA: TGCAGCGTTGTAGGGACTAGCGGGGCGAATGAGCAGTTCTTC. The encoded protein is CSVVGTSGANEQFF.

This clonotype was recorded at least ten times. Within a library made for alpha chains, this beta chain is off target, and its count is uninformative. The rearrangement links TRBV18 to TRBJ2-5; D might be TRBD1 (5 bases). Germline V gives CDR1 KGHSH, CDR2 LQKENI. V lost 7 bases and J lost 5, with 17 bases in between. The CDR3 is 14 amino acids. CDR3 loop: CASCPGQPPETQYF. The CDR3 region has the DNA TGTGCCAGCTGCCCAGGACAACCTCCCGAGACCCAGTACTTC.

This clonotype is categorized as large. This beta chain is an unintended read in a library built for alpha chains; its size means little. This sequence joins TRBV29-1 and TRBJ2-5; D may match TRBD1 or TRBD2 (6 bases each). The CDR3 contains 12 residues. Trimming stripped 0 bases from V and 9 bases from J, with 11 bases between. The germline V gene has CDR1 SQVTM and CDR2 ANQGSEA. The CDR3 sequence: CSVEEEGGSQYF. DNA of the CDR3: TGCAGCGTTGAAGAGGAGGGGGGCTCCCAGTACTTC.

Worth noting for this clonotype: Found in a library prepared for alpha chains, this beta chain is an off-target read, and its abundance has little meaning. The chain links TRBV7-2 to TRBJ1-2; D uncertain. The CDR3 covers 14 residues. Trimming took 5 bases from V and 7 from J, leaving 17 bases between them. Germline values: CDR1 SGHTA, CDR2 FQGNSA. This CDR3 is CASSPPARRGGYTF. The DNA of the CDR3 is TGTGCCAGCAGCCCCCCGGCCCGCCGAGGTGGCTACACCTTC.

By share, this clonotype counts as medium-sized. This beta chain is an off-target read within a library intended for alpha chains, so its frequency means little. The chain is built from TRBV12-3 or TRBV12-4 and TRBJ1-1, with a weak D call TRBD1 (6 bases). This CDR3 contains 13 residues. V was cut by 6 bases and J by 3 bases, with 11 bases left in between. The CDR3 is CASSLTGYTEAFF. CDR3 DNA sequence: TGTGCCAGCAGCCTCACAGGGTACACTGAAGCTTTCTTT.

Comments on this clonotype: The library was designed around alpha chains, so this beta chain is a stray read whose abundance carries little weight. CDR3 region: CASTPGGPPSYEQYF. In nucleotides, the CDR3 is TGTGCCAGCACCCCGGGCGGGCCACCCTCCTACGAGCAGTACTTC. The chain recombines TRBV28 with TRBJ2-7; D may be TRBD2 (5 bases). There are 15 residues in the CDR3. The V end was cut by 7 bases, the J end by 0 bases, with 16 bases between. In germline, CDR1 is MDHEN, CDR2 SYDVKM.

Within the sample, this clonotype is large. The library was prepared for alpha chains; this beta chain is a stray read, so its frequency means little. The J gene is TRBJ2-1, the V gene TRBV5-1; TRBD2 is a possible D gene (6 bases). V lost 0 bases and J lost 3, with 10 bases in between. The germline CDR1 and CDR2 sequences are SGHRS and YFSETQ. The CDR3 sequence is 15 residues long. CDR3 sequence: CASSLGLGDYNEQFF. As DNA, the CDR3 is TGCGCCAGCAGCTTGGGACTAGGGGACTACAATGAGCAGTTCTTC.

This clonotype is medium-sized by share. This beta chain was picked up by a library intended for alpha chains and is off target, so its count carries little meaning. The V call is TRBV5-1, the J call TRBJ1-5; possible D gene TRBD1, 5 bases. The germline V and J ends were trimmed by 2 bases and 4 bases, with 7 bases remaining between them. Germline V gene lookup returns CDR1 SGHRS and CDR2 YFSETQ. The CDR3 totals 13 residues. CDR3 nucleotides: TGCGCCAGCAGCTTTGAGGGGAATCAGCCCCAGCATTTT. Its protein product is CASSFEGNQPQHF.

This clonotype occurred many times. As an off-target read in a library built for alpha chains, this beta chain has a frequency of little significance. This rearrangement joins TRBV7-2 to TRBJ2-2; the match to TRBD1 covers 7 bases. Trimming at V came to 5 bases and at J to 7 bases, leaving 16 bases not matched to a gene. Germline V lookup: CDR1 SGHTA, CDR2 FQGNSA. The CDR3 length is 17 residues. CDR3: CASSQSRQGGIGGELFF. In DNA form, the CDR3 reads TGTGCCAGCAGCCAGAGTAGACAGGGTGGAATTGGCGGGGAGCTGTTTTTT. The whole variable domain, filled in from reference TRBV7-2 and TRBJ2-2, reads GAGVSQSPSNKVTEKGKDVELRCDPISGHTALYWYRQSLGQGLEFLIYFQGNSAPDKSGLPSDRFSAERTGGSVSTLTIQRTQQEDSAVYLCASSQSRQGGIGGELFFGEGSRLTVL.

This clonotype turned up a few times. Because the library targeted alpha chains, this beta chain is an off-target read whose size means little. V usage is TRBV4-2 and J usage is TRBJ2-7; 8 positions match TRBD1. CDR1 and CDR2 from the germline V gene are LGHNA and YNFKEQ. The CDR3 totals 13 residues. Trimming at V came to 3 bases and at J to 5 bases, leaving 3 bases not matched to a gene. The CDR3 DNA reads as TGTGCCAGCAGCCAGGGACAGGCCCACGAGCAGTACTTC. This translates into CASSQGQAHEQYF.